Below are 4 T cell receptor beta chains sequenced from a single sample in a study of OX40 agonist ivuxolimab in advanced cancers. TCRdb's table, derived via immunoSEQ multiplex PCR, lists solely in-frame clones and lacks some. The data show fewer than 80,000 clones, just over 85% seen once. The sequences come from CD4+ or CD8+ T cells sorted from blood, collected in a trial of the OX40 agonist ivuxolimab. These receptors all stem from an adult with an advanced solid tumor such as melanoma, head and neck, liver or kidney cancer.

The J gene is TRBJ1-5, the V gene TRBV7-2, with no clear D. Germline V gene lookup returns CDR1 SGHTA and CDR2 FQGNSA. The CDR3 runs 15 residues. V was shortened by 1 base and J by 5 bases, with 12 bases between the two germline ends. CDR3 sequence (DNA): TGTGCCAGCAGCTTAGTGGCGGGTCGGGATCAGCCCCAGCATTTT. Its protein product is CASSLVAGRDQPQHF.

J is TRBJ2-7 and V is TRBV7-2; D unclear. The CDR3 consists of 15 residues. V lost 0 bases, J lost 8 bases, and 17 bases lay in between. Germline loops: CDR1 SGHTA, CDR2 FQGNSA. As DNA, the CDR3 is TGTGCCAGCAGCTTAGCTCCTAGGTCGGAAGGGCAGCAGTACTTC. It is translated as CASSLAPRSEGQQYF.

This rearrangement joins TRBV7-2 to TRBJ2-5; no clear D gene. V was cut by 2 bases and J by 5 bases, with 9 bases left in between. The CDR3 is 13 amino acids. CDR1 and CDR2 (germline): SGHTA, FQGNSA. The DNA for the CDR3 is TGTGCCAGCAGCTTACCCCCGGTGGAGACCCAGTACTTC. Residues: CASSLPPVETQYF.

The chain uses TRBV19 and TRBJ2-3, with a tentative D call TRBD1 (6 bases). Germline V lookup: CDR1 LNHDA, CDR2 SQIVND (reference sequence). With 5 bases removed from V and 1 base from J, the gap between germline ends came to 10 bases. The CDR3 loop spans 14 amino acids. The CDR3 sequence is CASSLRTGTDTQYF. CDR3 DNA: TGTGCCAGTAGTCTCCGGACAGGCACAGATACGCAGTATTTT.